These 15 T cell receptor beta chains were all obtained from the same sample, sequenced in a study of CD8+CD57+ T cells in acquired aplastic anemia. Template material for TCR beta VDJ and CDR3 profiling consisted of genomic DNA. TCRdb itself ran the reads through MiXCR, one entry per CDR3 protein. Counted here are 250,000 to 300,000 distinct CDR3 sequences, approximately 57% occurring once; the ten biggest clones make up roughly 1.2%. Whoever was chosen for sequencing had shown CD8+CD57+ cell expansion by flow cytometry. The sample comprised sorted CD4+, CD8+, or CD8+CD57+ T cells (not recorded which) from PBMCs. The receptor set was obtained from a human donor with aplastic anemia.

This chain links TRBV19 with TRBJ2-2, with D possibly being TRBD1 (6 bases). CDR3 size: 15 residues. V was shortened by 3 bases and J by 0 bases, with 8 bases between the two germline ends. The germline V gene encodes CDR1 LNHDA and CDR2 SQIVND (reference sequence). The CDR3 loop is CASSIGGANTGELFF. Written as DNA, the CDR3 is TGTGCCAGTAGTATTGGGGGCGCGAACACCGGGGAGCTGTTTTTT.

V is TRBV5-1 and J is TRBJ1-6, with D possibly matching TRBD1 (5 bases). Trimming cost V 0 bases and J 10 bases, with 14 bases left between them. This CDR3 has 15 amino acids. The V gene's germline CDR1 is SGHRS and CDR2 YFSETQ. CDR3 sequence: CASSLGQGLGSPLHF. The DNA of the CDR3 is TGCGCCAGCAGCTTGGGGCAGGGTTTGGGGTCACCCCTCCACTTT.

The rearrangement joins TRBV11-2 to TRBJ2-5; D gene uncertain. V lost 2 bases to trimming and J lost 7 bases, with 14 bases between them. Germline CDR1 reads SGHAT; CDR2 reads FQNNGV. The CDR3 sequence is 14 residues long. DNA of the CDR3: TGTGCCAGCAGCTTAAGTCTGGACGTTAGGACCCAGTACTTC. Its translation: CASSLSLDVRTQYF.

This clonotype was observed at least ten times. CDR3 protein: CASSLGGQIEKLFF. CDR3 coding DNA: TGCGCCAGCAGCTTGGGTGGACAGATAGAAAAACTGTTTTTT. The genes are TRBV5-1 and TRBJ1-4; TRBD1 is a possible D gene (6 bases). V dropped 0 bases and J dropped 8 bases, with 11 bases sitting between them. CDR1 is SGHRS, CDR2 YFSETQ, per germline. The CDR3 spans 14 residues.

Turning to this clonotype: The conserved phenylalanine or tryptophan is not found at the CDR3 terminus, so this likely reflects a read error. CDR3 nucleotides: TGTGCCAGTTATCCAAGGGTATCGGAGGGAAACACCATATATCTT. This codes for CASYPRVSEGNTIYL. The chain has TRBV6-5 and TRBJ1-3; unclear D gene. The germline CDR1 and CDR2 sequences are MNHEY and SVGAGI. The CDR3 loop spans 15 amino acids. Between the trimmed V and J ends, which lost 9 bases and 4 bases, there was a span of 19 bases.

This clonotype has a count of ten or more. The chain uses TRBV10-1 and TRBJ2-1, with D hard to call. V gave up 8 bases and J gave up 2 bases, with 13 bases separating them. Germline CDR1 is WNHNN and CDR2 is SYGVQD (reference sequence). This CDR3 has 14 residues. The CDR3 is CASRAYLAYNEQFF. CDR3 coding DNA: TGCGCCAGCCGCGCGTATTTGGCCTACAATGAGCAGTTCTTC.

CDR3: CASSRLAGLTDTQYF. The CDR3 DNA is TGTGCCAGCAGCCGCCTAGCGGGGCTCACAGATACGCAGTATTTT. This chain connects TRBV7-9 to TRBJ2-3; 9 bases line up with TRBD2. CDR3 length: 15 amino acids. Germline CDR1 is SEHNR and CDR2 is FQNEAQ (reference sequence). V trimming: 5 bases; J trimming: 2 bases; junction bases outside the gene matches: 5.

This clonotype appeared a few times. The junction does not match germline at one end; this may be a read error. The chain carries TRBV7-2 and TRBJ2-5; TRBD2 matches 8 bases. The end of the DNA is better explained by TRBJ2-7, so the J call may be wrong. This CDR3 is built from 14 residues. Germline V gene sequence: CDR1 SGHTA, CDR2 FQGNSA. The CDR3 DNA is TGCGCCAGCAGCCCAGTAAGCGGGGGCTACGAGCAGTACTTC. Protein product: CASSPVSGGYEQYF.

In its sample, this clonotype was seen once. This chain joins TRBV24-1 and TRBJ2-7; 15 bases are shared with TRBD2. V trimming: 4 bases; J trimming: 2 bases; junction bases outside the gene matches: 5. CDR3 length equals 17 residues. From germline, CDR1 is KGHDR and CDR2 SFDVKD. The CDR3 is CATSEGLAGGQTYEQYF. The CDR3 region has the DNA TGTGCCACCAGTGAGGGACTAGCGGGGGGCCAAACCTACGAGCAGTACTTC.

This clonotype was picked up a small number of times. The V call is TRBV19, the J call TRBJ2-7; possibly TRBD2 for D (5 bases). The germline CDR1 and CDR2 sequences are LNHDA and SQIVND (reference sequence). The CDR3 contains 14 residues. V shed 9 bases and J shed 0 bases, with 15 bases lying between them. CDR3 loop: CASREGRDSYEQYF. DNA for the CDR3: TGTGCCAGCCGAGAAGGACGGGACTCCTACGAGCAGTACTTC.

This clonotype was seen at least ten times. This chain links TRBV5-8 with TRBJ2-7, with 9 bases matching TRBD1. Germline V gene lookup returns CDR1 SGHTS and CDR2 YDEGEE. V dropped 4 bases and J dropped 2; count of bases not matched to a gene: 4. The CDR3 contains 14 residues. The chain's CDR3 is CASSLRDRAYEQYF. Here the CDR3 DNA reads TGTGCCAGCAGCCTCCGGGACAGGGCCTACGAGCAGTACTTC. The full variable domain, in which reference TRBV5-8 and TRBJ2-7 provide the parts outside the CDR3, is EAGVTQSPTHLIKTRGQQATLRCSPISGHTSVYWYQQALGLGLQFLLWYDEGEERNRGNFPPRFSGRQFPNYSSELNVNALELEDSALYLCASSLRDRAYEQYFGPGTRLTVT.

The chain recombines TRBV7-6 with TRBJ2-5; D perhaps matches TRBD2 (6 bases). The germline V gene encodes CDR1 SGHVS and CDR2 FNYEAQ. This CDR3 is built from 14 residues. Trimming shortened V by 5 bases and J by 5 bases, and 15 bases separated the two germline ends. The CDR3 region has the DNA TGTGCCAGCAGCACCCGTCCGGGGGATGAGACCCAGTACTTC. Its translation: CASSTRPGDETQYF.

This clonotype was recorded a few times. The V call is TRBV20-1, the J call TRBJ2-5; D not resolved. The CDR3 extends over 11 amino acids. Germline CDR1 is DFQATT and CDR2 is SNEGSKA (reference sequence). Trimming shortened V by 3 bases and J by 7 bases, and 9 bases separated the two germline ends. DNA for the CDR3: TGCAGTGCTAGCGGTCTGGGGACCCAGTACTTC. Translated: CSASGLGTQYF.

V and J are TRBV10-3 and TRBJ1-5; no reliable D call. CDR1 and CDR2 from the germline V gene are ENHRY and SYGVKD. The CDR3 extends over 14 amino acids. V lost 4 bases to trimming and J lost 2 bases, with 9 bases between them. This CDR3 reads CAISALQRNQPQHF. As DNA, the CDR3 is TGTGCCATCAGTGCATTGCAGCGCAATCAGCCCCAGCATTTT.

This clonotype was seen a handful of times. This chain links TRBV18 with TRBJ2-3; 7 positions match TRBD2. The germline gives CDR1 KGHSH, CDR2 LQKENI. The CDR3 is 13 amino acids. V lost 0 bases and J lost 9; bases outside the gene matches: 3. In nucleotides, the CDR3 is TGTGCCAGCTCACCACCGTTGGGGGGGACGCAGTATTTT. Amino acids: CASSPPLGGTQYF.